The TCR beta chain under discussion was sequenced for a study of T-cell memory formation after mild COVID-19. Germline CDR1 reads DFQATT; CDR2 reads SNEGSKA (reference sequence). V shed 0 bases and J shed 4 bases, with 19 bases lying between them. This CDR3 is 17 amino acids long. TCRdb re-derived calls from the 5' RACE reads in MiXCR, one entry per CDR3 protein. The sample holds about 440,000 distinct CDR3 sequences, around 19% seen once. This clonotype has a count of ten or more. Its antigen is unknown. Study outcomes and limitations: Among CD4+ contracting clones, most were CM and EM, and CD8+ ones EMRA.

The receptor was derived from an adult woman who had mild COVID-19 (a few samples of this study predate the infection). Cell type and time point are not known. The genes are TRBV20-1 and TRBJ2-1, with D possibly being TRBD1 or TRBD2 (5 bases each). The sample comprised PBMCs or a T cell subset sorted from them (not recorded which). DNA for the CDR3: TGCAGTGCTAGAGAGACCGGGACCCCAGCCCCGTACAATGAGCAGTTCTTC. Its translation: CSARETGTPAPYNEQFF.